The 32 T cell receptor beta chains given below trace back to one sample, sequenced in a study of T cell responses to AZD1222 COVID-19 vaccine. Clones were read by immunoSEQ multiplex PCR, and TCRdb kept only the in-frame ones, dropping some. The sample yields under 130,000 clones, roughly 90% seen once. This material consisted of peripheral blood, taken on day 0 of AZD1222 vaccination. The receptors stem from an adult in good health.

CDR3 protein: CASSLPDATQYF. The CDR3 DNA reads as TGTGCCAGCAGCCTCCCGGACGCGACCCAGTACTTC. V is TRBV7-8 and J is TRBJ2-5; D is undetermined. The CDR3 runs 12 residues. V shed 5 bases and J shed 7 bases, with 11 bases lying between them. Germline CDR1 SGHVS, CDR2 FQNEAQ.

The chain is built from TRBV29-1 and TRBJ2-5, with D possibly being TRBD1 or TRBD2 (6 bases each). Trimming pared 3 bases from V and 5 bases from J, leaving 19 bases between. The CDR3 is 15 amino acids. Germline CDR1 is SQVTM and CDR2 is ANQGSEA. The CDR3, as DNA: TGCAGCGTTGAGGGAGGACAGTGGGGTGGGGAGACCCAGTACTTC. Amino acid sequence: CSVEGGQWGGETQYF.

This clone has only one observation. The chain couples TRBV27 to TRBJ2-1, with D perhaps matching TRBD1 (6 bases). Germline loops: CDR1 MNHEY, CDR2 SMNVEV (reference sequence). Trimming shortened V by 0 bases and J by 4 bases, and 13 bases separated the two germline ends. CDR3 length: 16 residues. The CDR3: CASSLSGHGYYNEQFF. CDR3 DNA: TGTGCCAGCAGTTTATCGGGACACGGGTATTACAATGAGCAGTTCTTC.

CDR3 sequence (DNA): TGTGCTAGTGGCCAGGACAGACGCCAGGGCTACGAGCAGTACTTC. Translating it yields CASGQDRRQGYEQYF. V gene TRBV12-5 combines with J gene TRBJ2-7; D perhaps matches TRBD1 (6 bases). Germline CDR1 is LGHNT and CDR2 is FRNRAP. The CDR3 is 15 residues long. V gave up 6 bases and J gave up 3 bases, with 18 bases separating them.

V is TRBV2 and J is TRBJ2-7; D is perhaps TRBD2 (6 bases). The CDR3 has 14 residues. Germline V CDR1 and CDR2: SNHLY, FYNNEI. Trimming took off 3 bases at V and 3 bases at J, with 12 bases between the two ends. The CDR3 DNA follows: TGTGCCAGCAGTGAGGGAGGAAGTGTCTACGAGCAGTACTTC. It encodes CASSEGGSVYEQYF.

V gene TRBV5-1 combines with J gene TRBJ1-1; maybe TRBD1 (6 bases). Per the germline V gene, CDR1 is SGHRS and CDR2 is YFSETQ. The V end lost 1 base, the J end lost 0 bases, and 13 bases lay between the germline ends. This CDR3 comprises 16 residues. DNA of the CDR3: TGCGCCAGCAGCTTGCAGGGGCGAACCATGAACACTGAAGCTTTCTTT. This encodes CASSLQGRTMNTEAFF.

The chain joins TRBV7-9 to TRBJ1-3; TRBD1 matches 10 bases. The CDR3 sequence is 15 residues long. CDR1 is SEHNR and CDR2 is FQNEAQ in the germline V gene (reference sequence). J gave up 2 bases and V 5 bases, and 3 bases lay outside the gene matches. CDR3 nucleotide sequence: TGTGCCAGCAGCAACGACAGGGGGCCTGGAAACACCATATATTTT. Amino acids: CASSNDRGPGNTIYF.

V gene TRBV5-1 combines with J gene TRBJ2-7, with D possibly TRBD1 on 5 matching bases. The CDR3 totals 12 residues. CDR1 and CDR2 from the germline V gene are SGHRS and YFSETQ. Trimming took off 7 bases at V and 2 bases at J, with 10 bases between the two ends. The CDR3 DNA is TGCGCCAGCTCCGAGGACACCTACGAGCAGTACTTC. Protein sequence: CASSEDTYEQYF.

The chain is built from TRBV18 and TRBJ1-2; possibly TRBD1 for D (6 bases). From germline, CDR1 is KGHSH and CDR2 LQKENI. The CDR3 spans 13 residues. V lost 3 bases, J lost 7 bases, and 12 bases lay in between. The CDR3 DNA follows: TGTGCCAGCTCACCCAGGGAAGGGGGTGGCTACACCTTC. Its protein is CASSPREGGGYTF.

The V gene is TRBV4-3, the J gene TRBJ2-7; D gene uncertain. CDR1 is LGHNA, CDR2 YSLEER, per germline. Trimming stripped 3 bases from V and 7 bases from J, with 16 bases between. The CDR3 sequence is 14 residues long. CDR3 region: CASSQWTAVGEQYF. The DNA of the CDR3 is TGCGCCAGCAGCCAGTGGACCGCCGTGGGGGAGCAGTACTTC.

The CDR3 region has the DNA TGTGCCAGTAGCCTTGCCGGGGCCCGCGCCGGGGAGCTGTTTTTT. It is translated as CASSLAGARAGELFF. J is TRBJ2-2 and V is TRBV19, with D perhaps matching TRBD1 or TRBD2 (5 bases each). Per germline, CDR1 LNHDA and CDR2 SQIVND (reference sequence). Trimming removed 6 bases at V and 6 bases at J, with 17 bases between. The CDR3 runs to 15 residues.

This clone has just a few counts. The chain joins TRBV6-5 to TRBJ1-2; 8 nucleotides match TRBD1. The V and J ends lost 2 bases and 7 bases, in that order; junction bases with no gene match: 6. This CDR3 spans 14 amino acids. In germline, CDR1 is MNHEY, CDR2 SVGAGI. Here the CDR3 reads CASSYQGAVFGYTF. Here the CDR3 DNA reads TGTGCCAGCAGTTACCAGGGGGCTGTGTTTGGCTACACCTTC.

This chain joins TRBV6-5 and TRBJ2-7; TRBD1 matches 8 bases. J lost 6 bases, V lost 5 bases, and 6 bases had no gene match. The CDR3 is 13 residues long. Germline-derived CDR1 and CDR2 are MNHEY and SVGAGI. CDR3 in amino acids: CASSPRDRTEQYF. The CDR3 DNA sequence: TGTGCCAGCAGTCCCCGGGACAGGACCGAGCAGTACTTC.

With respect to this clone: Because the CDR3's place on the DNA is in doubt, the DNA is left out and the CDR3 is given as listed by TCRdb. The gene calls are TRBV5-8 and TRBJ1-5. Germline CDR1 and CDR2: SGHTS and YDEGEE. 16 amino acids form the CDR3, both terminal residues included. The CDR3 protein is CASSLFFGSGDQPQHF.

The V and J genes are TRBV19 and TRBJ2-7; D ambiguous. V was shortened by 5 bases and J by 4 bases, with 18 bases between the two germline ends. Germline CDR1 LNHDA, CDR2 SQIVND (reference sequence). The CDR3 covers 15 residues. The CDR3: CASSPKGTAYYEQYF. CDR3 nucleotide sequence: TGTGCCAGTAGTCCAAAAGGTACGGCCTATTACGAGCAGTACTTC.

The J gene is TRBJ1-2, the V gene TRBV6-5; TRBD1 agrees at 7 bases. This CDR3 spans 15 amino acids. The germline V gene has CDR1 MNHEY and CDR2 SVGAGI. J was trimmed by 5 bases and V by 0 bases; bases with no gene match: 6. CDR3: CASSYSQGFKYGYTF. The CDR3 region has the DNA TGTGCCAGCAGTTACTCACAGGGGTTTAAGTATGGCTACACCTTC.

In DNA, the CDR3 is TGTGCCAGCACGGGGGGGCCCAATGAGCAGTTCTTC. Translation: CASTGGPNEQFF. V is TRBV12-3 or TRBV12-4 and J is TRBJ2-1; 8 bases agree with TRBD2. The length of the CDR3 is 12 residues. V shed 7 bases, J shed 6 bases, and the junction held 2 bases outside the gene matches.

This clone came up once. The chain combines TRBV6-2 or TRBV6-3 with TRBJ2-7; either TRBD1 or TRBD2 may fit D (5 bases each). The CDR3 is made up of 15 amino acids. From germline, CDR1 is MNHEY and CDR2 SVGEGT. The ends were cut back, 3 bases at V and 2 bases at J, with 14 bases in the middle. In DNA form, the CDR3 reads TGTGCCAGCAGTTATCTGGCAGGGACGACCTACGAGCAGTACTTC. Protein: CASSYLAGTTYEQYF.

J is TRBJ2-5 and V is TRBV14, with unresolved D. The CDR3 extends over 13 amino acids. CDR1 is SGHDN and CDR2 is FVKESK in the germline V gene. Trimming shortened V by 1 base and J by 5 bases, and 8 bases separated the two germline ends. The CDR3 loop is CASSQVGWETQYF. The CDR3 DNA follows: TGTGCCAGCAGCCAAGTGGGATGGGAGACCCAGTACTTC.

J is TRBJ2-2 and V is TRBV19; 8 bases map to TRBD2. This CDR3 comprises 17 residues. The V gene end was trimmed by 5 bases and the J gene end by 2 bases; junction bases not matched to a gene: 10. Germline lookup yields CDR1 LNHDA and CDR2 SQIVND (reference sequence). For the CDR3, the DNA is TGTGCCAGTAGTCCCCGGGGGGGCAGGGTAAACACCGGGGAGCTGTTTTTT. Its protein is CASSPRGGRVNTGELFF.

J is TRBJ1-3 and V is TRBV2; D perhaps matches TRBD1 (6 bases). Germline CDR1 reads SNHLY; CDR2 reads FYNNEI. The CDR3 has 14 residues. The V end was cut by 4 bases, the J end by 4 bases, with 11 bases between. CDR3 in amino acids: CASSAGQSGNTIYF. For the CDR3, the DNA is TGTGCCAGCAGTGCCGGACAGTCCGGAAACACCATATATTTT.

The rearrangement joins TRBV2 to TRBJ2-2; D is possibly TRBD1 (5 bases). The CDR3 runs 13 residues. CDR1 and CDR2 (germline): SNHLY, FYNNEI. Trimming cost V 3 bases and J 7 bases, with 9 bases left between them. Written as DNA, the CDR3 is TGTGCCAGCAGTGACGTAAGGGGCGGGGAGCTGTTTTTT. Amino acid sequence: CASSDVRGGELFF.

The V gene is TRBV3-1 (or the pseudogene TRBV3-2), the J gene TRBJ2-3; 7 bases match TRBD2. Trimming cost V 6 bases and J 4 bases; bases outside gene matches: 1. This CDR3 is built from 12 residues. Germline values: CDR1 LGHDT, CDR2 YNNKEL (reference sequence). The CDR3 here is CASRGGSDTQYF. The CDR3 DNA is TGTGCCAGCAGGGGGGGGTCAGATACGCAGTATTTT.

V usage is TRBV19 and J usage is TRBJ2-7, with TRBD1 matching over 7 bases. The V gene end was trimmed by 3 bases and the J gene end by 3 bases; junction bases not matched to a gene: 5. The germline V gene encodes CDR1 LNHDA and CDR2 SQIVND (reference sequence). The CDR3 totals 14 residues. CDR3 nucleotide sequence: TGTGCCAGTAGTATCGCACAGGGGAACTACGAGCAGTACTTC. Its protein is CASSIAQGNYEQYF.

The table lists this clone with a few counts. The chain couples TRBV11-2 to TRBJ1-3; D not resolved. The CDR3 runs to 15 residues. From germline, CDR1 is SGHAT and CDR2 FQNNGV. The V and J ends lost 5 bases and 1 base respectively, with 12 bases between them. This chain's CDR3 is CASSAAPVSGNTIYF. In nucleotides, the CDR3 is TGTGCCAGCAGCGCAGCCCCGGTATCTGGAAACACCATATATTTT.

The genes are TRBV18 and TRBJ2-2, with 14 nucleotides matching TRBD2. Trimming at V came to 3 bases and at J to 4 bases, leaving 1 base not matched to a gene. This CDR3 has 16 residues. Germline-derived CDR1 and CDR2 are KGHSH and LQKENI. The CDR3 sequence: CASSPGLAGVTGELFF. The CDR3 DNA reads TGTGCCAGCTCACCGGGACTAGCGGGGGTCACCGGGGAGCTGTTTTTT.

The rearrangement uses TRBV7-2 and TRBJ2-1; D perhaps matches TRBD2 (6 bases). CDR3 length equals 15 residues. V was shortened by 3 bases and J by 0 bases, with 9 bases between the two germline ends. CDR1 and CDR2 (germline): SGHTA, FQGNSA. The CDR3 DNA sequence: TGTGCCAGCAGCTTTGTGGGACTCTCCTACAATGAGCAGTTCTTC. This sequence encodes CASSFVGLSYNEQFF.

The rearrangement uses TRBV28 and TRBJ2-7, with 8 nucleotides matching TRBD1. V gave up 5 bases and J gave up 4 bases; unmatched junction bases: 10. Germline V gene lookup returns CDR1 MDHEN and CDR2 SYDVKM. The CDR3 has 15 amino acids. The CDR3 sequence: CASSRPGTGLYEQYF. CDR3 nucleotide sequence: TGTGCCAGCAGTAGACCCGGGACAGGACTTTACGAGCAGTACTTC.

The genes are TRBV2 and TRBJ1-2, with D maybe TRBD1 (6 bases). CDR3 size: 15 residues. Germline-derived CDR1 and CDR2 are SNHLY and FYNNEI. V was trimmed by 7 bases and J by 8 bases, leaving 23 bases between them. Written as DNA, the CDR3 is TGTGCCAGCAACCCTGTTGCACAGGGCGGTCAGGGCTACACCTTC. It specifies CASNPVAQGGQGYTF.

The chain's CDR3 is CATRGRYGYTF. The DNA of the CDR3 is TGTGCCACCCGCGGGAGATATGGCTACACCTTC. The rearrangement uses TRBV11-2 and TRBJ1-2; D remains unclear. CDR1 is SGHAT and CDR2 is FQNNGV in the germline V gene. The germline V and J ends were trimmed by 10 bases and 5 bases, with 11 bases remaining between them. The CDR3 consists of 11 residues.

The chain employs TRBV5-6 and TRBJ2-1; TRBD2 matches at 12 bases. This CDR3 is built from 15 residues. From germline, CDR1 is SGHDT and CDR2 YYEEEE. V was pared by 2 bases and J by 13 bases, with 10 bases of the junction left unmatched. CDR3 sequence reads: CASSLRLAGALRQFF. The CDR3 region has the DNA TGTGCCAGCAGCTTACGACTAGCGGGGGCTCTACGTCAGTTCTTC.

The chain is built from TRBV4-1 and TRBJ1-5; D is unresolved. The CDR3 runs to 15 residues. Germline V CDR1 and CDR2: MGHRA, YSYEKL. V dropped 1 base and J dropped 6 bases, with 13 bases sitting between them. The CDR3 here is CASSQGTFEGQPQHF. The CDR3 DNA is TGCGCCAGCAGCCAAGGGACTTTTGAGGGTCAGCCCCAGCATTTT.